Listed below are T cell receptor beta chains from one sample, sequenced in a study of cytomegalovirus exposure and HLA in healthy donors. Libraries were prepared by immunoSEQ multiplex PCR; TCRdb keeps only in-frame clonotypes and omits some of them. Among about 130,000 clones, about three quarters were seen once, and the ten largest hold 6.6%. The sequenced sample was PBMCs. These receptor sequences come from a man between 40 and 49 years old in good health and CMV-seropositive. Each CDR3 is given with its conserved first and last residue. D genes are given only for firm matches. Part of the rows lack a size; the others show once, few, many or a class for expanded clones.

j_gene: TRBJ2-1
d_gene: TRBD2
v_gene: TRBV5-1
abundance: NA
CDR3nt: TGCGCCAGCAGCGGGACTCTAGCGGACGTCTACAATGAGCAGTTCTTC
CDR3aa: CASSGTLADVYNEQFF

j_gene: TRBJ1-1
d_gene: TRBD1
v_gene: TRBV4-1
abundance: NA
CDR3nt: TGCGCCAGCAGCCCCGGACAGGGGACTGAAGCTTTCTTT
CDR3aa: CASSPGQGTEAFF

j_gene: TRBJ2-7
d_gene: TRBD2
v_gene: TRBV18
abundance: few
CDR3nt: TGTGCCAGCTCACCACTAACTAGCGAGGGAGGCGAGCAGTACTTC
CDR3aa: CASSPLTSEGGEQYF

j_gene: TRBJ2-2
d_gene: NA
v_gene: TRBV27
abundance: NA
CDR3nt: TGTGCCAGCAGTTGGAAGGGAGGTGTGAACACCGGGGAGCTGTTTTTT
CDR3aa: CASSWKGGVNTGELFF

j_gene: TRBJ2-5
d_gene: TRBD1
v_gene: TRBV10-3
abundance: NA
CDR3nt: TGTGCCATCAGTAACGCCGGGACAGGGTACCGAGAGACCCAGTACTTC
CDR3aa: CAISNAGTGYRETQYF

j_gene: TRBJ2-7
d_gene: TRBD2
v_gene: TRBV7-6
abundance: NA
CDR3nt: TGTGCCAGCAGCTTTGACCCTAGCGGGAGTTACGAGCAGTACTTC
CDR3aa: CASSFDPSGSYEQYF

j_gene: TRBJ2-2
d_gene: TRBD1
v_gene: TRBV7-9
abundance: NA
CDR3nt: TGTGCCAGCAGCCCGACAGGGGACCGACACGTAAACACCGGGGAGCTGTTTTTT
CDR3aa: CASSPTGDRHVNTGELFF

j_gene: TRBJ2-4
d_gene: NA
v_gene: TRBV2
abundance: NA
CDR3nt: TGTGCCAGCAGTGTATATAGATTGGACATTCAGTACTTC
CDR3aa: CASSVYRLDIQYF

j_gene: TRBJ2-4
d_gene: NA
v_gene: TRBV6-6
abundance: NA
CDR3nt: TGTGCCACTTCCGTATCCGGGGGATACAAAAACATTCAGTACTTC
CDR3aa: CATSVSGGYKNIQYF

j_gene: TRBJ1-5
d_gene: TRBD1
v_gene: TRBV19
abundance: NA
CDR3nt: TGTGCCAGTACCTCTCGCATCGGGACAGGGGGGGATCAGCCCCAGCATTTT
CDR3aa: CASTSRIGTGGDQPQHF

j_gene: TRBJ2-2
d_gene: TRBD1
v_gene: TRBV11-3
abundance: NA
CDR3nt: TGTGCCAGCAGCCCGGGACAGGTGAACACCGGGGAGCTGTTTTTT
CDR3aa: CASSPGQVNTGELFF

j_gene: TRBJ2-7
d_gene: NA
v_gene: TRBV13
abundance: NA
CDR3nt: TGTGCCAGCAGCTCCCGGGTGATACCAACCTACGAGCAGTACTTC
CDR3aa: CASSSRVIPTYEQYF

j_gene: TRBJ2-4
d_gene: TRBD2
v_gene: TRBV11-2
abundance: NA
CDR3nt: TGTGCCAGCAGCCGGGTGTTGGGACTAGCGGCCAAAAACATTCAGTACTTC
CDR3aa: CASSRVLGLAAKNIQYF

j_gene: TRBJ2-2
d_gene: TRBD2
v_gene: TRBV25-1
abundance: NA
CDR3nt: TGTGCCAGCTCGGGACTAGCGGGAGGAACCGGGGAGCTGTTTTTT
CDR3aa: CASSGLAGGTGELFF

j_gene: TRBJ2-7
d_gene: NA
v_gene: TRBV27
abundance: few
CDR3nt: TGTGCCAGCAGTTCGGACAGGGAGGGAGTCGAGCAGTACTTC
CDR3aa: CASSSDREGVEQYF

j_gene: TRBJ1-6
d_gene: NA
v_gene: TRBV2
abundance: NA
CDR3nt: TGTGCCAGCAGTCTCGCGGGACCGGCATCAAGGGGTTCACCCCTCCACTTT
CDR3aa: CASSLAGPASRGSPLHF

j_gene: TRBJ1-2
d_gene: TRBD1
v_gene: TRBV15
abundance: NA
CDR3nt: TGTGCCACCAGCAGGGGACAGGGGCCGGACTATGGCTACACCTTC
CDR3aa: CATSRGQGPDYGYTF

j_gene: TRBJ1-4
d_gene: TRBD1
v_gene: TRBV7-9
abundance: NA
CDR3nt: TGTGCCAGCAGCCCCTGGGACAGCGATGAAAAACTGTTTTTT
CDR3aa: CASSPWDSDEKLFF

j_gene: TRBJ2-7
d_gene: TRBD1
v_gene: TRBV5-1
abundance: NA
CDR3nt: TGCGCCAGCAGCTTGGTGGGCCGGACAGGGAACGAGCAGTACTTC
CDR3aa: CASSLVGRTGNEQYF

j_gene: TRBJ2-1
d_gene: TRBD1
v_gene: TRBV5-4
abundance: NA
CDR3nt: TGTGCCAGCAGCCTGGGACAGGTCAATGAGCAGTTCTTC
CDR3aa: CASSLGQVNEQFF

j_gene: TRBJ1-3
d_gene: TRBD1
v_gene: TRBV11-3
abundance: NA
CDR3nt: TGTGCCAGCAGCCCGGGACAGGGGCCCGGAAACACCATATATTTT
CDR3aa: CASSPGQGPGNTIYF

j_gene: TRBJ1-2
d_gene: TRBD1
v_gene: TRBV29-1
abundance: few
CDR3nt: TGCAGCGTTGAACACCGGGACAGGGGGCGTCATTATGGCTACACCTTC
CDR3aa: CSVEHRDRGRHYGYTF

j_gene: TRBJ1-1
d_gene: NA
v_gene: TRBV6-1
abundance: NA
CDR3nt: TGTGCCAGCAGTGAAGCGCAAATGGGAGTATGGACTGAAGCTTTCTTT
CDR3aa: CASSEAQMGVWTEAFF

j_gene: TRBJ1-3
d_gene: TRBD1
v_gene: TRBV5-1
abundance: NA
CDR3nt: TGCGCCAGCAGCCTGGACAGGTACTCTGGAAACACCATATATTTT
CDR3aa: CASSLDRYSGNTIYF

j_gene: TRBJ2-7
d_gene: TRBD2
v_gene: TRBV28
abundance: NA
CDR3nt: TGTGCCAGCAGTTCCCTCCGGCGAGCTAGCGGAGGCTCCTACGAGCAGTACTTC
CDR3aa: CASSSLRRASGGSYEQYF

j_gene: TRBJ1-5
d_gene: NA
v_gene: TRBV6-5
abundance: NA
CDR3nt: TGTGCCAGCAGTTCCCAGGGTTCGGGTCAGCCCCAGCATTTT
CDR3aa: CASSSQGSGQPQHF

j_gene: TRBJ2-7
d_gene: NA
v_gene: TRBV11-2
abundance: NA
CDR3nt: TGTGCCAGCAGCTTAGACGGACTAGGGGGGCACGAGCAGTACTTC
CDR3aa: CASSLDGLGGHEQYF

j_gene: TRBJ2-7
d_gene: TRBD1
v_gene: TRBV5-1
abundance: NA
CDR3nt: TGCGCCAGCAGTGGGACAGGCGCCTACGAGCAGTACTTC
CDR3aa: CASSGTGAYEQYF

j_gene: TRBJ2-3
d_gene: TRBD2
v_gene: TRBV5-1
abundance: NA
CDR3nt: TGCGCCAGCAGCTGGCTCGGAGGCGGGGGGGCGTCAGATACGCAGTATTTT
CDR3aa: CASSWLGGGGASDTQYF

j_gene: TRBJ2-1
d_gene: NA
v_gene: TRBV7-2
abundance: NA
CDR3nt: TGTGCCAGCAGAAGCATTCTTGGTGAGCAGTTCTTC
CDR3aa: CASRSILGEQFF

j_gene: TRBJ1-2
d_gene: TRBD1
v_gene: TRBV12-5
abundance: NA
CDR3nt: TGTGCTAGTGGTCCAAGGGGGCAGGGCAGGGGCTACACCTTC
CDR3aa: CASGPRGQGRGYTF